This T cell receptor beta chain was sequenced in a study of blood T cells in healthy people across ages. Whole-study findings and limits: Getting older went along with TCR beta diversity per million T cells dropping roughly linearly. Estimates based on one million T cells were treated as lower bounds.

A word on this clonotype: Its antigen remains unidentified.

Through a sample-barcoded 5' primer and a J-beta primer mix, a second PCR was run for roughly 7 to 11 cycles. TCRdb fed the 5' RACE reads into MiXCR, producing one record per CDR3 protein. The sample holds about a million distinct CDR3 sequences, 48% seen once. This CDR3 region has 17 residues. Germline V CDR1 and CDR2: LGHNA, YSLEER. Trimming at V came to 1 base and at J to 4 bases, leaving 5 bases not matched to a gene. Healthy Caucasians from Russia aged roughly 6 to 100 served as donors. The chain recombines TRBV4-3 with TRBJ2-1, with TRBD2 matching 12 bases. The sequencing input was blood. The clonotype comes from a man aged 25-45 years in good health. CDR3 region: CASSQGDGTSGYNEQFF. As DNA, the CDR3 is TGCGCCAGCAGCCAAGGGGATGGGACTAGCGGGTACAATGAGCAGTTCTTC.